This entry concerns a single T cell receptor (beta chain). Its target is unknown. The record originates from a study of T cell responses to AZD1222 COVID-19 vaccine. The CDR3 has 12 residues. CDR1 LGHNA and CDR2 YNFKEQ come from the germline V gene. V dropped 1 base and J dropped 7; count of bases not matched to a gene: 1. Study-level findings and limits: At baseline, just a handful of AZD1222 recipients tested seropositive. Spike-specific TCRs gained breadth and depth after people received two AZD1222 doses. Repertoire sampling was restricted to post-peak T cell response timepoints.

Sequenced by immunoSEQ multiplex PCR; TCRdb stores in-frame clones only, minus some. Of about 81,000 clones listed, 91% are singletons. Sequences were derived from peripheral blood, sampled 28 days after the second AZD1222 dose. The TCR was taken from an adult who received the AZD1222 COVID-19 vaccine. The genes are TRBV4-2 and TRBJ2-7, with 7 positions matching TRBD1. The CDR3 here is CASSQATGEQYF. Written as DNA, the CDR3 is TGTGCCAGCAGCCAAGCGACAGGGGAGCAGTACTTC.